This TCR beta chain came from a study of CD8 T cells in Susac syndrome. This clonotype was found once. Its target is unknown. Negative isolation was used for CD8+ and CD4+ T cells and FACS enrichment for TEMRA cells. Findings and limits, study-wide: The study's TCR sequencing and HLA analysis drew on a certain number of individuals. That number was acknowledged as relatively small. Susac-specific public clones numbered more than 15 in total CD8+ repertoires (and roughly 5 in CD8+ TEMRA repertoires).

The CDR3 runs to 12 residues. Germline V gives CDR1 MNHEY, CDR2 SMNVEV (reference sequence). V was cut by 7 bases and J by 6 bases, with 10 bases left in between. After extraction with the RNeasy kit, roughly 0.45 to 1 ug of the RNA was reverse transcribed using random hexamers. The immunoSEQ assay covered 54 Vbeta and 13 Jbeta segments for CDR3. TCRdb called the immunoSEQ multiplex PCR reads again in MiXCR, with one record for every CDR3 protein. This table holds about 120,000 distinct CDR3 sequences, over 90% found once. The clonotype comes from a human donor with Susac syndrome. This chain joins TRBV27 and TRBJ2-1, with a possible D match to TRBD2 (6 bases). Material for sequencing was CD8+ T cells from PBMCs. The CDR3 loop is CASTNGGNEQFF. The CDR3 coding sequence is TGTGCCAGCACCAACGGGGGCAATGAGCAGTTCTTC.